This T cell receptor beta chain stems from a study of blood T cell repertoires in COVID-19. Study as a whole: Samples representing acute and convalescent COVID-19 were sourced from the United States, Italy and Spain. Sources were T cells, B-cell-depleted T cells, or PBMCs; the material itself was cDNA or gDNA.

Per the original data handling: Amplification with reference gene primers provided the estimates of nucleated cell counts. Only in-frame clones appear in the TCRdb table, and some are missing; sequencing was by immunoSEQ multiplex PCR. The V and J calls and clone size were taken over from that table, and D and trimming were inferred from the DNA. Of some 200,000 clones in the sample, 70% to 90% were seen once. This sequence originates from a man aged 18-30 years with active or convalescent COVID-19. Sequencing was performed on peripheral blood.

Written as DNA, the CDR3 is TGTGCCAGCAGCTTAAAGTCGGCTAGCTCCTACAATGAGCAGTTCTTC. Its translation is CASSLKSASSYNEQFF. The V call is TRBV7-3, the J call TRBJ2-1; D call uncertain. Germline V gene data show CDR1 as SGHTA and CDR2 as FQGTGA. This CDR3 comprises 16 residues. V was trimmed by 1 base and J by 0 bases, leaving 10 bases between them.